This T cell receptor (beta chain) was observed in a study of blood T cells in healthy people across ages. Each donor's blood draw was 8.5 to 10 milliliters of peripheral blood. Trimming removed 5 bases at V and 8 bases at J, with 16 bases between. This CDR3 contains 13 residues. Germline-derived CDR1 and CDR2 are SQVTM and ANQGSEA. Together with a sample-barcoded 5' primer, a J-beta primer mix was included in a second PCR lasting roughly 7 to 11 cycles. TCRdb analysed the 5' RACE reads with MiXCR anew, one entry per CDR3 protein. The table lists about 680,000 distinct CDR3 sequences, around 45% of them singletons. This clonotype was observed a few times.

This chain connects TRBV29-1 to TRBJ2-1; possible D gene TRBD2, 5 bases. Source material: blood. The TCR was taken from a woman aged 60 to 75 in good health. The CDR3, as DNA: TGCAGCGTTAGTGTCGGGATGTACGATGAGCAGTTCTTC. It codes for CSVSVGMYDEQFF.